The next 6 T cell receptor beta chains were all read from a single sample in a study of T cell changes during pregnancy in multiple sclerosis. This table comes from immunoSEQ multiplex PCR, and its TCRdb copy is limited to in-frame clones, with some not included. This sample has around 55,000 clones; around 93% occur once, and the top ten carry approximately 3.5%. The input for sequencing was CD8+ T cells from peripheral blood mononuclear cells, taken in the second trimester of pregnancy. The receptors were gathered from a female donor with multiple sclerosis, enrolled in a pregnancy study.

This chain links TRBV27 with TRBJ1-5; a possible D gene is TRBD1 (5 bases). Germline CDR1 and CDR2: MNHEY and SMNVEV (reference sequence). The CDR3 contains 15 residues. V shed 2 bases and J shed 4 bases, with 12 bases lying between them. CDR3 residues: CASSLSGDRNQPQHF. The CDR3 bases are TGTGCCAGCAGTTTAAGCGGGGACCGGAATCAGCCCCAGCATTTT.

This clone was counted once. CDR3 residues: CASSQGLAGGNNEQFF. In nucleotides, the CDR3 is TGCGCCAGCAGCCAAGGGCTAGCGGGAGGTAACAATGAGCAGTTCTTC. The V call is TRBV4-1, the J call TRBJ2-1, with 11 positions matching TRBD2. The CDR3 loop spans 16 amino acids. Germline CDR1 MGHRA, CDR2 YSYEKL. V lost 1 base, J lost 5 bases, and 4 bases stayed unmatched.

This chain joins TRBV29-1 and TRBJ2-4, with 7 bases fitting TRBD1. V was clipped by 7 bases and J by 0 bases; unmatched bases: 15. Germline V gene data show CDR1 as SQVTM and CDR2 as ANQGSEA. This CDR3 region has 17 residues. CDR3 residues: CSAFNGQDLRAKNIQYF. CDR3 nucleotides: TGCAGCGCCTTCAACGGACAGGACCTTCGAGCCAAAAACATTCAGTACTTC.

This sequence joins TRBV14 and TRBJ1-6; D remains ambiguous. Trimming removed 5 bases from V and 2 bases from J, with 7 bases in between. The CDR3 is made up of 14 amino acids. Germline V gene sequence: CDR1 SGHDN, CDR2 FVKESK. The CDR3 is CASSVRAYNSPLHF. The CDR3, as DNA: TGTGCCAGCAGCGTCCGAGCCTATAATTCACCCCTCCACTTT.

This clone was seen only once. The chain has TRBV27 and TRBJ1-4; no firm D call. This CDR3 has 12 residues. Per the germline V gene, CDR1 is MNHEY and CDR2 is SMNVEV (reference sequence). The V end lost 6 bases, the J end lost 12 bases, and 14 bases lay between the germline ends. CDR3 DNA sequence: TGTGCCAGCAGAAACACCGGACTGGAACTGTTTTTT. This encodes CASRNTGLELFF. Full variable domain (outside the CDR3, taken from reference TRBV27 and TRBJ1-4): EAQVTQNPRYLITVTGKKLTVTCSQNMNHEYMSWYRQDPGLGLRQIYYSMNVEVTDKGDVPEGYKVSRKEKRNFPLILESPSPNQTSLYFCASRNTGLELFFGSGTQLSVL.

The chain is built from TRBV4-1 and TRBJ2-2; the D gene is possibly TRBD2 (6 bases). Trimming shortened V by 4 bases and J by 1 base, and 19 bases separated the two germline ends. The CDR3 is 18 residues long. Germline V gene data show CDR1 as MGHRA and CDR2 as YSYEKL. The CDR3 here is CASSLGGTSEKNTGELFF. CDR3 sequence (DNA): TGCGCCAGCAGCCTAGGCGGGACCAGCGAAAAGAACACCGGGGAGCTGTTTTTT.